The T cell receptor beta chain described here comes from a study of molecular identifiers for immune sequencing clone quantification. After removal of 4 bases from V and 5 bases from J, the junction contained 6 bases not matched to a gene. The CDR3 has 16 residues. Germline-derived CDR1 and CDR2 are LGHNA and YSLEER. One entry per CDR3 protein results from TCRdb running MiXCR on the PCR reads. The sample lists some 320,000 distinct CDR3 sequences, over 20% occurring once. The clonotype was recovered from a human donor in good health. Some libraries in this study had Jurkat cell RNA spiked in. V and J are TRBV4-3 and TRBJ2-2; TRBD2 matches at 11 bases. The sample taken for sequencing was naive CD8+ T cells from blood, with Jurkat cell RNA spiked in. Regarding subset: FACS-sorted CD8+CD4-CCR7+CD45RA+ naive T cells. CDR3: CASSPGTSGLTGELFF. The CDR3 DNA follows: TGCGCCAGCAGCCCGGGGACTAGCGGCTTGACCGGGGAGCTGTTTTTT.